Below, 18 T cell receptor beta chains from the same sample are listed, as sequenced in a study of cytomegalovirus exposure and HLA in healthy donors. Primers: 60 Vbeta forward and 13 Jbeta reverse. TCRdb keeps only in-frame clones here, not all; method: immunoSEQ multiplex PCR. This sample yields some 150,000 clones, of which roughly two thirds are seen a single time; approximately 2.8% belongs to the top ten. Sequenced material: PBMCs. The source is a young woman in good health and CMV-seronegative.

The V and J genes are TRBV18 and TRBJ2-5; 7 positions match TRBD1. The CDR3 is made up of 14 amino acids. Per germline, CDR1 KGHSH and CDR2 LQKENI. With 3 bases clipped from V and 1 base from J, the junction kept 2 bases outside the gene matches. CDR3 sequence (DNA): TGTGCCAGCTCACCCAGGGACAGCCAAGAGACCCAGTACTTC. Its protein is CASSPRDSQETQYF.

The chain couples TRBV27 to TRBJ2-1; 7 bases are shared with TRBD2. This CDR3 contains 14 residues. Germline V CDR1 and CDR2: MNHEY, SMNVEV (reference sequence). Unmatched junction bases numbered 7, after V lost 3 bases and J lost 8 bases. The CDR3 bases are TGTGCCAGCAGTTTTCTCGCGGGAGAATATGAGCAGTTCTTC. Translating gives CASSFLAGEYEQFF.

V gene TRBV29-1 combines with J gene TRBJ1-5, with 9 bases that match TRBD1. Germline CDR1 reads SQVTM; CDR2 reads ANQGSEA. The CDR3 consists of 14 residues. With V trimmed by 5 bases and J by 6 bases, 8 bases remained unmatched. CDR3: CSVTAGQGSQPQHF. DNA of the CDR3: TGCAGCGTTACTGCGGGACAGGGTAGTCAGCCCCAGCATTTT. The full variable domain, with the rest looked up from reference TRBV29-1 and TRBJ1-5, is SAVISQKPSRDICQRGTSLTIQCQVDSQVTMMFWYRQQPGQSLTLIATANQGSEATYESGFVIDKFPISRPNLTFSTLTVSNMSPEDSSIYLCSVTAGQGSQPQHFGDGTRLSIL.

This clone occurred a few times. This sequence joins TRBV15 and TRBJ2-7; 7 positions agree with TRBD1. The J segment lost 1 base and the V segment lost 8 bases, leaving 8 bases of the junction unmatched. Germline CDR1 reads LNHNV; CDR2 reads YYDKDF (reference sequence). The CDR3 covers 14 residues. The DNA of the CDR3 is TGTGCCACCTCGCACAGGGGCCCTTCCTACGAGCAGTACTTC. This gives the protein CATSHRGPSYEQYF. Full variable domain (outside the CDR3, taken from reference TRBV15 and TRBJ2-7): DAMVIQNPRYQVTQFGKPVTLSCSQTLNHNVMYWYQQKSSQAPKLLFHYYDKDFNNEADTPDNFQSRRPNTSFCFLDIRSPGLGDTAMYLCATSHRGPSYEQYFGPGTRLTVT.

The chain links TRBV11-2 to TRBJ1-2; D is perhaps TRBD1 (5 bases). Germline V gene sequence: CDR1 SGHAT, CDR2 FQNNGV. V gave up 3 bases and J gave up 8 bases, with 10 bases separating them. The CDR3 runs to 12 residues. CDR3 nucleotides: TGTGCCAGCAGCTTGGGAGGGACGGGCTACACCTTC. Its protein is CASSLGGTGYTF.

This clone was recorded a few times. V is TRBV7-6 and J is TRBJ1-1, with 8 bases that match TRBD1. Germline assignment: CDR1 SGHVS and CDR2 FNYEAQ. Trimming cost V 1 base and J 0 bases; bases outside gene matches: 4. This CDR3 is built from 16 residues. DNA for the CDR3: TGTGCCAGCAGCTTAGAACAGGGGGGAATGAACACTGAAGCTTTCTTT. Protein: CASSLEQGGMNTEAFF.

J is TRBJ2-3 and V is TRBV7-3, with unresolved D. CDR3 length equals 12 residues. The germline V and J ends were trimmed by 8 bases and 2 bases, with 8 bases remaining between them. Germline V lookup: CDR1 SGHTA, CDR2 FQGTGA. CDR3 in DNA: TGTGCCAGCGGTAGTACCACAGATACGCAGTATTTT. Translation gives CASGSTTDTQYF. Based on the CDR3 plus reference TRBV7-3 and TRBJ2-3, the full variable domain is GAGVSQTPSNKVTEKGKYVELRCDPISGHTALYWYRQSLGQGPEFLIYFQGTGAADDSGLPNDRFFAVRPEGSVSTLKIQRTERGDSAVYLCASGSTTDTQYFGPGTRLTVL.

This chain links TRBV5-4 with TRBJ2-5; 8 bases are shared with TRBD2. With V trimmed by 6 bases and J by 0 bases, 4 bases remained unmatched. The CDR3 totals 14 residues. Germline V CDR1 and CDR2: SGHNT, YYREEE (reference sequence). The CDR3 loop is CASKDSGDQETQYF. The DNA for the CDR3 is TGTGCCAGCAAGGATAGCGGGGACCAAGAGACCCAGTACTTC. Together with reference TRBV5-4 and TRBJ2-5, the CDR3 gives the full variable domain: ETGVTQSPTHLIKTRGQQVTLRCSSQSGHNTVSWYQQALGQGPQFIFQYYREEENGRGNFPPRFSGLQFPNYSSELNVNALELDDSALYLCASKDSGDQETQYFGPGTRLLVL.

This chain uses TRBV6-6 with TRBJ1-5; 11 nucleotides match TRBD1. The CDR3 covers 15 residues. The ends lost 6 bases at V and 5 bases at J; junction bases unmatched: 6. From germline, CDR1 is MNHNY and CDR2 SVGAGI (reference sequence). CDR3 region: CASRRGQGAYQPQHF. CDR3 sequence (DNA): TGTGCCAGCAGACGCGGACAGGGGGCTTATCAGCCCCAGCATTTT.

The genes are TRBV7-9 and TRBJ1-5, with D unclear. The V and J ends lost 5 bases and 0 bases respectively, with 8 bases between them. The germline gives CDR1 SEHNR, CDR2 FQNEAQ (reference sequence). The CDR3 contains 14 residues. CDR3 residues: CASSAEYSNQPQHF. In DNA, the CDR3 is TGTGCCAGCAGCGCAGAATATAGCAATCAGCCCCAGCATTTT.

This chain links TRBV5-4 with TRBJ2-1; D perhaps matches TRBD1 (6 bases). Trimming left V 0 bases short and J 5 bases short, with 12 bases between. There are 15 residues in the CDR3. Germline V gene lookup returns CDR1 SGHNT and CDR2 YYREEE (reference sequence). The CDR3 loop reads CASSLESGVNNEQFF. Written as DNA, the CDR3 is TGTGCCAGCAGCTTGGAGTCAGGGGTGAACAATGAGCAGTTCTTC.

The CDR3 sequence is CASSSSGRVNTGELFF. Written as DNA, the CDR3 is TGTGCCAGCAGCTCGAGCGGGAGAGTGAACACCGGGGAGCTGTTTTTT. The chain recombines TRBV7-8 with TRBJ2-2; 8 bases are a match to TRBD2. The CDR3 is 16 residues long. J gave up 1 base and V 4 bases, and 5 bases lay outside the gene matches. The germline V gene encodes CDR1 SGHVS and CDR2 FQNEAQ.

The chain employs TRBV4-2 and TRBJ1-5; TRBD1 agrees at 10 bases. Germline V CDR1 and CDR2: LGHNA, YNFKEQ. J was trimmed by 5 bases and V by 0 bases; bases with no gene match: 7. The CDR3 runs to 17 residues. This CDR3 is CASSQDDGGTGDQPQHF. The CDR3 DNA reads TGTGCCAGCAGCCAAGATGACGGCGGGACAGGGGATCAGCCCCAGCATTTT.

The gene calls are TRBV27 and TRBJ2-7; 7 positions agree with TRBD2. CDR1 MNHEY and CDR2 SMNVEV come from the germline V gene (reference sequence). The CDR3 consists of 15 residues. Trimming cost V 0 bases and J 3 bases; bases outside gene matches: 5. The CDR3 bases are TGTGCCAGCAGTTTATCGGGGGGGAACCTCTACGAGCAGTACTTC. Residues: CASSLSGGNLYEQYF.

The rearrangement uses TRBV14 and TRBJ2-1; 9 positions match TRBD2. CDR3 size: 15 residues. V shed 0 bases and J 12 bases; nucleotides not matched to a gene: 9. CDR1 is SGHDN, CDR2 FVKESK, per germline. The DNA for the CDR3 is TGTGCCAGCAGCCAAGAAACACTAGCGGGTCAAGTGCAGTTCTTC. Amino acid sequence: CASSQETLAGQVQFF. The variable domain in full, with the rest retrieved from reference TRBV14 and TRBJ2-1, is EAGVTQFPSHSVIEKGQTVTLRCDPISGHDNLYWYRRVMGKEIKFLLHFVKESKQDESGMPNNRFLAERTGGTYSTLKVQPAELEDSGVYFCASSQETLAGQVQFFGPGTRLTVL.

The chain has TRBV12-2 and TRBJ2-2; TRBD2 reflects the table's D call only, with no check against the DNA. TRBV12-2 is described as a pseudogene. This CDR3 is 20 amino acids long. The CDR3 loop reads CASRLCGTSGSVANTGELFF. Here the CDR3 DNA reads TGTGCAAGTCGCTTATGTGGGACTAGCGGGAGTGTCGCGAACACCGGGGAGCTGTTTTTT.

The V and J genes are TRBV2 and TRBJ2-7; the match to TRBD2 covers 11 bases. Looked up from germline, CDR1 is SNHLY and CDR2 is FYNNEI. The junction had 10 bases not matched to a gene; V was cut back by 6 bases and J by 6 bases. This CDR3 contains 15 residues. CDR3 in amino acids: CASRLLAGAAGEQYF. As DNA, the CDR3 is TGTGCCAGCAGATTACTAGCGGGGGCCGCGGGCGAGCAGTACTTC. Together with reference TRBV2 and TRBJ2-7, the CDR3 gives the full variable domain: EPEVTQTPSHQVTQMGQEVILRCVPISNHLYFYWYRQILGQKVEFLVSFYNNEISEKSEIFDDQFSVERPDGSNFTLKIRSTKLEDSAMYFCASRLLAGAAGEQYFGPGTRLTVT.

The chain links TRBV25-1 to TRBJ1-4; 9 nucleotides match TRBD1. The CDR3 is 17 amino acids. The ends lost 5 bases at V and 0 bases at J; junction bases unmatched: 7. Germline V gene data show CDR1 as MGHDK and CDR2 as SYGVNS. The CDR3 sequence: CASSNHRGQPTNEKLFF. The CDR3, as DNA: TGTGCCAGCAGTAATCACAGGGGGCAACCAACTAATGAAAAACTGTTTTTT.